The next 10 T cell receptor beta chains were all read from a single sample in a study of cytomegalovirus exposure and HLA in healthy donors. Profiled with immunoSEQ multiplex PCR; TCRdb holds only in-frame clones, not every one. The table lists around 100,000 clones, approximately 95% of them singletons. The material sequenced was PBMCs. These receptors came from a woman aged 18 to 35 in good health and CMV-seronegative.

The DNA for the CDR3 is TGTGCCAGCAGCGTAGAAGCGGGAGCAGGATACGAGCAGTACTTC. Its translation is CASSVEAGAGYEQYF. V gene TRBV9 combines with J gene TRBJ2-7; 8 nucleotides align to TRBD2. Germline V gene lookup returns CDR1 SGDLS and CDR2 YYNGEE. The V and J ends lost 0 bases and 4 bases, in that order; junction bases with no gene match: 6. The CDR3 has 15 amino acids.

This clone has just one count. The chain carries TRBV5-5 and TRBJ1-5, with D possibly being TRBD1 (6 bases). Germline CDR1 reads SGHKS; CDR2 reads YYEKEE (reference sequence). The CDR3 has 15 residues. V was shortened by 1 base and J by 2 bases, with 10 bases between the two germline ends. This CDR3 reads CASSLSGVGNQPQHF. For the CDR3, the DNA is TGTGCCAGCAGCTTGTCAGGGGTAGGCAATCAGCCCCAGCATTTT.

The V and J genes are TRBV18 and TRBJ2-3; D is perhaps TRBD1 (6 bases). CDR1 and CDR2 (germline): KGHSH, LQKENI. The CDR3 covers 15 residues. The V end was cut by 1 base, the J end by 3 bases, with 11 bases between. The CDR3 spells CASSPQKTGTDTQYF. The CDR3 bases are TGTGCCAGCTCACCACAGAAAACAGGGACAGATACGCAGTATTTT.

V is TRBV13 and J is TRBJ2-3; TRBD2 aligns across 7 bases. Germline V gene sequence: CDR1 PRHDT, CDR2 FYEKMQ (reference sequence). V lost 0 bases, J lost 4 bases, and 4 bases stayed unmatched. The CDR3 is made up of 15 amino acids. The CDR3 region is CASSLGRGVSDTQYF. CDR3 coding DNA: TGTGCCAGCAGCTTAGGACGGGGGGTATCAGATACGCAGTATTTT.

The gene calls are TRBV18 and TRBJ2-7; 10 nucleotides agree with TRBD2. The CDR3 totals 17 residues. From germline, CDR1 is KGHSH and CDR2 LQKENI. Unmatched junction bases numbered 13, after V lost 3 bases and J lost 5 bases. The CDR3 loop is CASSPLLIAGGIHEQYF. Here the CDR3 DNA reads TGTGCCAGCTCACCCTTGCTTATAGCGGGGGGCATACACGAGCAGTACTTC.

The rearrangement uses TRBV7-9 and TRBJ2-1, with D unclear. V was pared by 1 base and J by 9 bases, with 7 bases between. Germline V gives CDR1 SEHNR, CDR2 FQNEAQ (reference sequence). The CDR3 is 12 residues long. CDR3 in amino acids: CASSLGWAEQFF. The CDR3 nucleotides read TGTGCCAGCAGCTTAGGTTGGGCTGAGCAGTTCTTC.

This chain links TRBV28 with TRBJ2-7; 7 bases are shared with TRBD1. The CDR3 length is 16 residues. V trimming: 6 bases; J trimming: 0 bases; junction bases outside the gene matches: 11. Per the germline V gene, CDR1 is MDHEN and CDR2 is SYDVKM. For the CDR3, the DNA is TGTGCCAGCAGCAGAGCTGGGACAGCAAGCTCCTACGAGCAGTACTTC. Translation: CASSRAGTASSYEQYF.

The chain links TRBV6-5 to TRBJ2-5; no reliable D call. CDR1 is MNHEY and CDR2 is SVGAGI in the germline V gene. This CDR3 comprises 13 residues. V dropped 2 bases and J dropped 5 bases, with 9 bases sitting between them. The CDR3 DNA follows: TGTGCCAGCAGTTACCCCAGATGGGAGACCCAGTACTTC. Translating it yields CASSYPRWETQYF.

The chain joins TRBV6-5 to TRBJ2-3, with 8 positions matching TRBD2. Germline lookup yields CDR1 MNHEY and CDR2 SVGAGI. Losses at the gene ends were 4 bases for V and 0 bases for J; bases not matched to a gene: 3. The CDR3 covers 15 residues. This chain's CDR3 is CASSFGGVSTDTQYF. The CDR3 DNA sequence: TGTGCCAGCAGTTTCGGGGGGGTGAGCACAGATACGCAGTATTTT.

The chain combines TRBV2 with TRBJ2-2; 10 bases map to TRBD2. J was trimmed by 6 bases and V by 4 bases; bases with no gene match: 5. CDR1 is SNHLY, CDR2 FYNNEI, per germline. This CDR3 spans 15 amino acids. In nucleotides, the CDR3 is TGTGCCAGCAGTGTCAGCGGGGGGGCCCCCGGGGAGCTGTTTTTT. It specifies CASSVSGGAPGELFF.